The 29 T cell receptor beta chains reported below all come from one sample, sequenced in a study of regulatory T cells in long-lasting Graves disease (TCRdb year 2021). Libraries came from multiplex PCR. Sequencing was performed on an Illumina HiSeq 4000. TCR beta libraries were built with iRepertoire HTBI primers and Arm-PCR amplification of CDR3 regions. TCRdb redid the processing of the public reads, applying fastp at Q25 and MiXCR, and retained in-frame beta chains. For every CDR3 protein sequence, its rows merge into one entry that carries the most common genes and DNA. In all, the sample holds approximately 560,000 distinct CDR3 sequences, and 16% of those were seen once. About 11% of the sample lies in the top ten. The label giving this sample's time point can be read as: newly diagnosed GD, antithyroid drugs for less than 3 months. For both TCR sequencing and RNA sequencing, RNA was extracted from PBMCs using TRIzol.

These data also formed part of another study, on T cells in Graves' hyperthyroidism and ophthalmopathy.

The material sequenced was peripheral blood mononuclear cells (PBMCs), taken at new diagnosis, from a patient treated with antithyroid drugs. All receptors derive from a man aged 18 to 29 with Graves disease. Donor details come from another sample of the same person, matched by shared clones.

This clonotype was observed a handful of times. This chain connects TRBV6-1 to TRBJ1-2, with unresolved D. Trimming removed 11 bases from V and 4 bases from J, with 20 bases in between. The V gene's germline CDR1 is MNHNS and CDR2 SASEGT. This CDR3 is 14 amino acids long. CDR3 coding DNA: TGTGCCGTAACCACCCTTAGGCTCGGCTATGGCTACACCTTC. Its protein is CAVTTLRLGYGYTF.

The sample holds one count of this clonotype. The junction and the germline gene differ at one end; a read error may be behind it. The chain joins TRBV7-9 to TRBJ2-1, with D hard to call. Germline CDR1 reads SEHNR; CDR2 reads FQNEAQ (reference sequence). The CDR3 extends over 10 amino acids. Written as DNA, the CDR3 is TGTGCCACCCCCCCCTCCCGGTTCCCGTTC. Protein sequence: CATPPSRFPF.

This clonotype was seen ten or more times. V usage is TRBV6-1 and J usage is TRBJ2-7; TRBD1 aligns across 7 bases. Trimming removed 4 bases from V and 1 base from J; junction bases left unmatched: 7. The length of the CDR3 is 15 residues. Per germline, CDR1 MNHNS and CDR2 SASEGT. CDR3 coding DNA: TGTGCCAGCAGTGTCGACAGGGTGTGGTCCTACGAGCAGTACTTC. Protein sequence: CASSVDRVWSYEQYF.

This clonotype appeared a single time. The CDR3 region has the DNA TGTGCCGGGTTCAGGGAACTGGGCAATGAGCAGTTCTTC. The encoded protein is CAGFRELGNEQFF. V usage is TRBV19 and J usage is TRBJ2-1; possible D gene TRBD1, 5 bases. The germline CDR1 and CDR2 sequences are LNHDA and SQIVND (reference sequence). The V end was cut by 11 bases, the J end by 6 bases, with 17 bases between. The CDR3 is made up of 13 amino acids.

This clonotype was observed many times. The rearrangement links TRBV5-1 to TRBJ2-1; 9 bases are shared with TRBD1. With 0 bases clipped from V and 7 bases from J, the junction kept 5 bases outside the gene matches. Germline-derived CDR1 and CDR2 are SGHRS and YFSETQ. The CDR3 has 15 residues. Written as DNA, the CDR3 is TGCGCCAGCAGCTTGGTACAGGGGGCGAGTAATGAGCAGTTCTTC. Encoded protein: CASSLVQGASNEQFF.

Ten or more counts support this clonotype. The rearrangement uses TRBV6-2 or TRBV6-3 and TRBJ2-3, with D perhaps matching TRBD1 or TRBD2 (5 bases each). This CDR3 spans 17 amino acids. The V gene's germline CDR1 is MNHEY and CDR2 SVGEGT. The ends were cut back, 7 bases at V and 0 bases at J, with 20 bases in the middle. The CDR3 DNA is TGTGCCAGCAAACCCACGTCCGGGGCGTTAAGCACAGATACGCAGTATTTT. This codes for CASKPTSGALSTDTQYF.

The sample holds a few counts of this clonotype. This chain connects TRBV27 to TRBJ2-7; TRBD1 is a possible D gene (6 bases). The CDR3 length is 15 residues. Trimming pared 2 bases from V and 7 bases from J, leaving 18 bases between. Looked up from germline, CDR1 is MNHEY and CDR2 is SMNVEV (reference sequence). CDR3 coding DNA: TGTGCCAGCAGTTTAAGGGCGACAGGTTCGGGGGAGCAGTACTTC. It encodes CASSLRATGSGEQYF.

The rearrangement joins TRBV20-1 to TRBJ1-1, with D unresolved. The CDR3 loop spans 12 amino acids. V was shortened by 6 bases and J by 8 bases, with 16 bases between the two germline ends. From germline, CDR1 is DFQATT and CDR2 SNEGSKA (reference sequence). The CDR3 sequence is CSADEVGREAFF. CDR3 bases: TGCAGTGCGGACGAAGTCGGACGGGAAGCTTTCTTT.

This clonotype was observed a few times. The rearrangement uses TRBV6-2 or TRBV6-3 and TRBJ1-2; no clear D. Germline values: CDR1 MNHEY, CDR2 SVGEGT. There are 14 residues in the CDR3. Trimming pared 0 bases from V and 7 bases from J, leaving 12 bases between. CDR3 region: CASSYSGGWVGYTF. The CDR3 region has the DNA TGTGCCAGCAGTTACTCGGGAGGGTGGGTTGGCTACACCTTC.

Details on this clonotype: A much larger clone is a single base away; this may be a read error. Without the conserved terminal phenylalanine or tryptophan, this CDR3 likely stems from a read error. The gene calls are TRBV5-1 and TRBJ2-7; D is perhaps TRBD2 (5 bases). Germline CDR1 SGHRS, CDR2 YFSETQ. V dropped 2 bases and J dropped 3 bases, with 15 bases sitting between them. This CDR3 comprises 15 residues. DNA of the CDR3: TGCGCCAGCAGCTTCCGGGCATCGGGGTACTACGAGCAGTACTTA. Amino acids: CASSFRASGYYEQYL.

The chain combines TRBV28 with TRBJ1-1, with D maybe TRBD1 (5 bases). Trimming shortened V by 10 bases and J by 0 bases, and 12 bases separated the two germline ends. The CDR3 runs 13 residues. Germline lookup yields CDR1 MDHEN and CDR2 SYDVKM. In nucleotides, the CDR3 is TGTGCCACCCGGAGGGACTTGAACACTGAAGCTTTCTTT. It specifies CATRRDLNTEAFF. The full variable domain, rest sourced from reference TRBV28 and TRBJ1-1, is DVKVTQSSRYLVKRTGEKVFLECVQDMDHENMFWYRQDPGLGLRLIYFSYDVKMKEKGDIPEGYSVSREKKERFSLILESASTNQTSMYLCATRRDLNTEAFFGQGTRLTVV.

In its sample, this clonotype was seen many times. The chain joins TRBV6-2 or TRBV6-3 to TRBJ2-7, with no clear D. Germline CDR1 and CDR2: MNHEY and SVGEGT. The CDR3 is 11 amino acids. The germline V and J ends were trimmed by 5 bases and 2 bases, with 4 bases remaining between them. Here the CDR3 reads CASSRTYEQYF. Written as DNA, the CDR3 is TGTGCCAGCAGTAGAACCTACGAGCAGTACTTC.

This clonotype was detected a few times. This chain uses TRBV7-2 with TRBJ2-7; no reliable D call. Germline CDR1 and CDR2: SGHTA and FQGNSA. This CDR3 is 12 amino acids long. The V gene lost 4 bases and the J gene lost 4 bases, with 8 bases spanning the gap. The CDR3 coding sequence is TGTGCCAGCAGCTACGCACGGTACGAGCAGTACTTC. It yields the protein CASSYARYEQYF.

The table lists this clonotype with many counts. In nucleotides, the CDR3 is TGTGCCAGCAGCATTGGACAGGGCGATCAGCCCCAGCATTTT. Amino acid sequence: CASSIGQGDQPQHF. The V gene is TRBV7-8, the J gene TRBJ1-5; 8 bases align to TRBD1. V lost 5 bases, J lost 5 bases, and 5 bases stayed unmatched. The CDR3 runs 14 residues. Germline values: CDR1 SGHVS, CDR2 FQNEAQ.

The gene calls are TRBV4-2 and TRBJ2-1; the D gene is possibly TRBD2 (5 bases). The DNA end lines up better with TRBJ2-7; the J call may be wrong. Germline V gene data show CDR1 as LGHNA and CDR2 as YNFKEQ. The CDR3 consists of 15 residues. This CDR3 is CASSQPSGDAYEQYF. The CDR3 nucleotides are TGTGCCAGCAGCCAACCGAGCGGAGATGCCTACGAGCAGTACTTC.

Many counts were recorded for this clonotype. The chain recombines TRBV12-3 or TRBV12-4 with TRBJ1-2; no reliable D call. The germline V and J ends were trimmed by 5 bases and 4 bases, with 17 bases remaining between them. This CDR3 region has 15 residues. Here the CDR3 DNA reads TGTGCCAGCAGTCCCCTTCGGGTGGAGGGCTATGGCTACACCTTC. This gives the protein CASSPLRVEGYGYTF.

The J gene is TRBJ1-1, the V gene TRBV6-2 or TRBV6-3; D is possibly TRBD1 (5 bases). V was trimmed by 7 bases and J by 0 bases, leaving 15 bases between them. The CDR3 runs 15 residues. In germline, CDR1 is MNHEY, CDR2 SVGEGT. CDR3 coding DNA: TGTGCCAGCACCTCTGGGGGGACTATGAACACTGAAGCTTTCTTT. Its protein product is CASTSGGTMNTEAFF.

There are many counts of this clonotype. The gene calls are TRBV7-9 and TRBJ2-1; no reliable D call. The CDR3 runs to 15 residues. The germline V gene encodes CDR1 SEHNR and CDR2 FQNEAQ (reference sequence). V lost 5 bases, J lost 0 bases, and 11 bases lay in between. DNA of the CDR3: TGTGCCAGCAGCACGCACGTTGTCTCCTACAATGAGCAGTTCTTC. Its protein is CASSTHVVSYNEQFF.

This clonotype was recorded a few times. V is TRBV29-1 and J is TRBJ2-2; 10 nucleotides align to TRBD2. The CDR3 covers 15 residues. Germline V CDR1 and CDR2: SQVTM, ANQGSEA. The CDR3 DNA is TGCTCCGGGGTAGCGGGAGGACTGAACACCGGGGAGCTGTTTTTT. Protein product: CSGVAGGLNTGELFF.

The rearrangement uses TRBV20-1 and TRBJ1-5; the D gene is possibly TRBD1 (5 bases). The V gene's germline CDR1 is DFQATT and CDR2 SNEGSKA (reference sequence). V was clipped by 5 bases and J by 7 bases, with 21 bases between them. The CDR3 length is 15 residues. CDR3 nucleotide sequence: TGCAGTGCTCCCGGCGGGGGGTCCTTACGGCAGCCCCAGCATTTT. It encodes CSAPGGGSLRQPQHF.

The sample holds many counts of this clonotype. This sequence joins TRBV27 and TRBJ1-2; D gene uncertain. This CDR3 has 14 residues. Trimming stripped 3 bases from V and 0 bases from J, with 8 bases between. The germline V gene encodes CDR1 MNHEY and CDR2 SMNVEV (reference sequence). The CDR3 loop is CASSFSRANYGYTF. In nucleotides, the CDR3 is TGTGCCAGCAGTTTCTCCAGAGCTAACTATGGCTACACCTTC.

The V call is TRBV7-2, the J call TRBJ1-2, with 8 nucleotides matching TRBD1. Germline-derived CDR1 and CDR2 are SGHTA and FQGNSA. The V and J ends lost 5 bases and 4 bases, in that order; junction bases with no gene match: 6. The CDR3 sequence is 14 residues long. The CDR3 DNA follows: TGTGCCAGCAGCCAATCCACAGGGGGCTATGGCTACACCTTC. Residues: CASSQSTGGYGYTF. Full variable domain (rest looked up from reference TRBV7-2 and TRBJ1-2): GAGVSQSPSNKVTEKGKDVELRCDPISGHTALYWYRQSLGQGLEFLIYFQGNSAPDKSGLPSDRFSAERTGGSVSTLTIQRTQQEDSAVYLCASSQSTGGYGYTFGSGTRLTVV.

The sample holds many counts of this clonotype. V gene TRBV20-1 combines with J gene TRBJ1-5, with D maybe TRBD1 (5 bases). CDR1 and CDR2 (germline): DFQATT, SNEGSKA (reference sequence). The V and J ends lost 6 bases and 0 bases respectively, with 12 bases between them. The CDR3 spans 14 residues. CDR3 in DNA: TGCAGTGCCAGCGGGGGAAATAGCAATCAGCCCCAGCATTTT. As protein: CSASGGNSNQPQHF.

This clonotype was seen ten or more times. The genes are TRBV12-3 or TRBV12-4 and TRBJ2-5; D unresolved. This CDR3 is 12 amino acids long. V was shortened by 3 bases and J by 7 bases, with 9 bases between the two germline ends. The CDR3 here is CASSFPSATQYF. Here the CDR3 DNA reads TGTGCCAGCAGTTTCCCTTCCGCGACCCAGTACTTC.

This clonotype was counted only a few times. The chain carries TRBV7-9 and TRBJ1-2, with TRBD1 matching 8 bases. The CDR3 sequence is 16 residues long. V lost 7 bases to trimming and J lost 3 bases; unmatched junction nucleotides: 13. Germline V gene data show CDR1 as SEHNR and CDR2 as FQNEAQ (reference sequence). CDR3 in DNA: TGTGCCAGCACGGGGGACAGGTTTTCGGGTGACTATGGCTACACCTTC. It encodes CASTGDRFSGDYGYTF.

This clonotype was counted at least ten times. The rearrangement joins TRBV7-6 to TRBJ2-7; 10 bases agree with TRBD2. Trimming at V came to 2 bases and at J to 2 bases, leaving 12 bases not matched to a gene. CDR1 is SGHVS and CDR2 is FNYEAQ in the germline V gene. This CDR3 is built from 18 residues. The DNA for the CDR3 is TGTGCCAGCAGCTTAAGGTGGTGTGGGACTAGCGTCCCCTACGAGCAGTACTTC. Its translation is CASSLRWCGTSVPYEQYF.

This clonotype has at least ten counts. The chain combines TRBV5-1 with TRBJ1-1; 7 nucleotides agree with TRBD1. The trim removed 4 bases at V and 1 base at J, leaving 10 bases unmatched. CDR1 SGHRS and CDR2 YFSETQ come from the germline V gene. The CDR3 runs to 16 residues. The CDR3 is CASSQDETGRNTEAFF. As DNA, the CDR3 is TGCGCCAGCAGCCAAGACGAGACAGGGAGGAACACTGAAGCTTTCTTT. The full variable domain, its missing parts supplied by reference TRBV5-1 and TRBJ1-1, is KAGVTQTPRYLIKTRGQQVTLSCSPISGHRSVSWYQQTPGQGLQFLFEYFSETQRNKGNFPGRFSGRQFSNSRSEMNVSTLELGDSALYLCASSQDETGRNTEAFFGQGTRLTVV.

This clonotype has at least ten counts. The chain links TRBV28 to TRBJ2-7, with unresolved D. Deletions cut 3 bases from V and 1 base from J, with 10 bases between. This CDR3 has 14 amino acids. From germline, CDR1 is MDHEN and CDR2 SYDVKM. The CDR3 sequence: CASSFLGNSYEQYF. DNA for the CDR3: TGTGCCAGCAGTTTTTTGGGAAATTCCTACGAGCAGTACTTC.

This clonotype was counted at least ten times. The V call is TRBV20-1, the J call TRBJ2-7; TRBD1 agrees at 7 bases. V lost 3 bases and J lost 1; bases outside the gene matches: 6. The CDR3 consists of 14 residues. The germline gives CDR1 DFQATT, CDR2 SNEGSKA (reference sequence). CDR3 in DNA: TGCAGTGCTAGCGCAAACAGGGGTTCCTACGAGCAGTACTTC. It specifies CSASANRGSYEQYF.